This T cell receptor beta chain was sequenced for a study of cytomegalovirus exposure and HLA in healthy donors. The CDR3 has 14 residues. Trimming cost V 1 base and J 3 bases, with 10 bases left between them. Germline V lookup: CDR1 SGHNT, CDR2 YYREEE (reference sequence). The primer mix had 60 Vbeta and 13 Jbeta primers. Here immunoSEQ multiplex PCR was the method, and the copy in TCRdb shows in-frame clones only, minus some. Among around 150,000 clones listed, around nine tenths were seen once. J is TRBJ2-5 and V is TRBV5-4; maybe TRBD1 (5 bases). Sequences were obtained from PBMCs. This clonotype was obtained from a woman aged 30 to 39 in good health and CMV-seronegative. The CDR3 loop reads CASSLQGSEETQYF. CDR3 nucleotides: TGTGCCAGCAGCTTGCAGGGTTCCGAAGAGACCCAGTACTTC.